This passage covers 11 T cell receptor beta chains from one sample sequenced in a study of blood T cell repertoires in COVID-19. Clones were sequenced by immunoSEQ multiplex PCR, and TCRdb holds only the in-frame ones, with some missing. The sample consists of about 340,000 clones, about 86% of them appearing once. Sequencing was done on a sample of peripheral blood. The receptors shown here come from an older woman with COVID-19, enrolled during active disease.

This chain links TRBV7-6 with TRBJ2-7, with D tentatively TRBD2 (6 bases). The germline V gene has CDR1 SGHVS and CDR2 FNYEAQ. The CDR3 runs 14 residues. Trimming took 5 bases from V and 2 from J, leaving 13 bases between them. CDR3: CASSPPGDAYEQYF. Here the CDR3 DNA reads TGTGCCAGCAGCCCTCCGGGGGACGCCTACGAGCAGTACTTC.

The chain couples TRBV5-8 to TRBJ1-5; TRBD1 agrees at 8 bases. The CDR3 sequence is 18 residues long. Germline trimming cut 3 bases from V and 4 bases from J; bases unmatched to any gene: 15. The germline V gene has CDR1 SGHTS and CDR2 YDEGEE. CDR3 DNA: TGTGCCAGCAGCTGGAGAAGAATGGACAGGGTACGAAATCAGCCCCAGCATTTT. Translation: CASSWRRMDRVRNQPQHF.

This chain uses TRBV6-6 with TRBJ2-7; maybe TRBD2 (5 bases). V lost 2 bases to trimming and J lost 0 bases, with 11 bases between them. This CDR3 comprises 15 residues. CDR1 and CDR2 from the germline V gene are MNHNY and SVGAGI (reference sequence). DNA of the CDR3: TGTGCCAGCAGTTACGCGTCAGGAGGCTCCTACGAGCAGTACTTC. The encoded protein is CASSYASGGSYEQYF.

This clone is a singleton in its sample. The chain recombines TRBV10-3 with TRBJ1-1, with D hard to call. CDR3 length equals 15 residues. Trimming pared 8 bases from V and 4 bases from J, leaving 20 bases between. Germline V gives CDR1 ENHRY, CDR2 SYGVKD. The CDR3 DNA reads TGTGCCATCCGGTATGAGGGTACTGGGGTCACTGAAGCTTTCTTT. Translation: CAIRYEGTGVTEAFF.

The chain employs TRBV18 and TRBJ1-2; the match to TRBD1 covers 8 bases. The CDR3 has 16 residues. The germline V gene encodes CDR1 KGHSH and CDR2 LQKENI. J lost 5 bases, V lost 5 bases, and 13 bases had no gene match. As DNA, the CDR3 is TGTGCCAGCTCATCAATGGTCAGGGGGCGCATTTATGGCTACACCTTC. Amino acids: CASSSMVRGRIYGYTF. The full variable domain, its missing parts supplied by reference TRBV18 and TRBJ1-2, is NAGVMQNPRHLVRRRGQEARLRCSPMKGHSHVYWYRQLPEEGLKFMVYLQKENIIDESGMPKERFSAEFPKEGPSILRIQQVVRGDSAAYFCASSSMVRGRIYGYTFGSGTRLTVV.

The chain joins TRBV6-5 to TRBJ1-5; TRBD1 agrees at 7 bases. The V gene's germline CDR1 is MNHEY and CDR2 SVGAGI. Unmatched junction bases numbered 5, after V lost 8 bases and J lost 1 base. The CDR3 totals 14 residues. The CDR3 region is CASGQALSNQPQHF. The CDR3 DNA sequence: TGTGCCAGCGGACAGGCTTTGAGCAATCAGCCCCAGCATTTT.

The CDR3 spells CASSLGGRSGPQHF. As DNA, the CDR3 is TGTGCCAGCAGCTTAGGAGGCCGTTCGGGGCCCCAGCATTTT. The chain carries TRBV11-1 and TRBJ1-5; no firm D call. The CDR3 runs to 14 residues. V lost 1 base, J lost 9 bases, and 13 bases lay in between. Germline values: CDR1 SGHAT, CDR2 FQDESV (reference sequence).

This clone was counted between two and nine times. J is TRBJ1-1 and V is TRBV6-5; D unresolved. The CDR3 has 13 residues. Looked up from germline, CDR1 is MNHEY and CDR2 is SVGAGI. V lost 2 bases and J 10 bases, leaving 14 bases between the germline ends. CDR3 amino acids: CASSYLLGEAAFF. In DNA, the CDR3 is TGTGCCAGCAGTTACCTACTCGGAGAGGCAGCTTTCTTT.

The rearrangement joins TRBV4-3 to TRBJ2-2; D remains unclear. Trimming shortened V by 0 bases and J by 0 bases, and 8 bases separated the two germline ends. The CDR3 has 16 residues. Germline values: CDR1 LGHNA, CDR2 YSLEER. CDR3 bases: TGCGCCAGCAGCCAAGACTATCTGGCGAACACCGGGGAGCTGTTTTTT. It specifies CASSQDYLANTGELFF.

V is TRBV18 and J is TRBJ2-3, with unresolved D. This CDR3 has 15 amino acids. V was pared by 1 base and J by 1 base, with 9 bases between. Germline values: CDR1 KGHSH, CDR2 LQKENI. CDR3 region: CASSPRQTGTDTQYF. The CDR3, as DNA: TGTGCCAGCTCACCACGGCAAACCGGCACAGATACGCAGTATTTT.

The table lists this clone with a count of one. This specimen includes other DNA sequences encoding the same CDR3. The chain couples TRBV5-1 to TRBJ2-3; D uncertain. V dropped 0 bases and J dropped 3 bases, with 5 bases sitting between them. The CDR3 covers 13 residues. Germline V gene lookup returns CDR1 SGHRS and CDR2 YFSETQ. CDR3: CASSLAGTDTQYF. CDR3 bases: TGCGCCAGCAGCTTGGCCGGTACAGATACGCAGTATTTT.